A single sample gave rise to the 15 T cell receptor beta chains below, sequenced in a study of graft-versus-host responses after intestinal transplantation. Profiling relied on immunoSEQ multiplex PCR, and the TCRdb table lists in-frame clones only, not all of them. Altogether about 8,000 clones are present, 31% being singletons, with the ten largest covering 2% to 2.5%. Plating of approximately 200,000 CFSE-labeled responder cells was done together with approximately 200,000 irradiated, violet-dye-labeled stimulator cells. The specimen was alloreactive CD8+ T cells from a mixed lymphocyte reaction culture, collected before intestinal transplant. This sample's subset: CFSE-low proliferating T cells sorted from approximately 6-day pre-transplant mixed lymphocyte reaction (GvH or HvG direction). These receptors were obtained from a human patient who received an intestinal transplant.

The chain combines TRBV5-1 with TRBJ1-1, with D possibly matching TRBD1 (5 bases). The CDR3 covers 17 residues. V was shortened by 1 base and J by 0 bases, with 16 bases between the two germline ends. Per the germline V gene, CDR1 is SGHRS and CDR2 is YFSETQ. As DNA, the CDR3 is TGCGCCAGCAGCTTGTGGGGGGTATGGCGGGTGAACACTGAAGCTTTCTTT. This codes for CASSLWGVWRVNTEAFF.

This rearrangement joins TRBV5-6 to TRBJ2-7; 8 bases are shared with TRBD2. The CDR3 spans 14 residues. Germline V gene sequence: CDR1 SGHDT, CDR2 YYEEEE. Trimming took 4 bases from V and 4 from J; bases not matched to a gene: 7. The DNA of the CDR3 is TGTGCCAGCAGCATTGGACTAGCCAGGTACGAGCAGTACTTC. It codes for CASSIGLARYEQYF.

This clone was observed a few times. This chain links TRBV15 with TRBJ1-2, with TRBD1 identical over 7 bases. Germline V gives CDR1 LNHNV, CDR2 YYDKDF (reference sequence). V dropped 1 base and J dropped 5; count of bases not matched to a gene: 4. The CDR3 length is 14 residues. The CDR3 region has the DNA TGTGCCACCAGCAGAGCCGGGACAGAATATGGCTACACCTTC. Translating gives CATSRAGTEYGYTF.

The gene calls are TRBV29-1 and TRBJ2-7, with D unresolved. Germline V gene sequence: CDR1 SQVTM, CDR2 ANQGSEA. The CDR3 contains 11 residues. Trimming left V 4 bases short and J 4 bases short, with 8 bases between. The CDR3, as DNA: TGCAGCGTTGCCCTGAGGTACGAGCAGTACTTC. Amino acids: CSVALRYEQYF.

The chain is built from TRBV18 and TRBJ2-3; 10 nucleotides match TRBD2. Trimming took 2 bases from V and 6 from J; bases not matched to a gene: 8. Germline CDR1 and CDR2: KGHSH and LQKENI. The CDR3 covers 16 residues. The CDR3 nucleotides read TGTGCCAGCTCACCAGTCCTACTAGCGGGACCTGATACGCAGTATTTT. It specifies CASSPVLLAGPDTQYF.

The chain uses TRBV6-1 and TRBJ2-1, with 9 positions matching TRBD1. With 4 bases clipped from V and 10 bases from J, the junction kept 5 bases outside the gene matches. CDR3 length: 13 amino acids. Germline V gives CDR1 MNHNS, CDR2 SASEGT. The CDR3 region has the DNA TGTGCCAGCAGTGCCACAGGGGGCCGAGAGCAGTTCTTC. It codes for CASSATGGREQFF.

By sample fraction, this clone is medium-sized (0.01 to 0.1%). J is TRBJ2-1 and V is TRBV27; TRBD2 agrees at 7 bases. Trimming took 9 bases from V and 9 from J; bases not matched to a gene: 2. Germline V CDR1 and CDR2: MNHEY, SMNVEV (reference sequence). The CDR3 spans 10 residues. This CDR3 reads CASREGEQFF. The CDR3 DNA is TGTGCCAGTAGGGAGGGTGAGCAGTTCTTC.

The chain has TRBV11-2 and TRBJ1-1, with D uncertain. CDR3 length: 11 residues. The V end was cut by 8 bases, the J end by 3 bases, with 7 bases between. The V gene's germline CDR1 is SGHAT and CDR2 FQNNGV. In nucleotides, the CDR3 is TGTGCCAGCCTCGGGGACACTGAAGCTTTCTTT. Translated, it gives CASLGDTEAFF.

Relative to its sample, this clone is medium-sized. The chain recombines TRBV10-3 with TRBJ1-4; TRBD1 is a possible D gene (5 bases). V dropped 5 bases and J dropped 5 bases, with 12 bases sitting between them. Per the germline V gene, CDR1 is ENHRY and CDR2 is SYGVKD. The CDR3 extends over 14 amino acids. Written as DNA, the CDR3 is TGTGCCATCAGTCGGGGGGGACCAAATGAAAAACTGTTTTTT. Translation: CAISRGGPNEKLFF.

In its sample, this clone is medium-sized. The gene calls are TRBV19 and TRBJ1-5; TRBD1 agrees at 7 bases. CDR1 is LNHDA, CDR2 SQIVND, per germline (reference sequence). J gave up 4 bases and V 3 bases, and 6 bases lay outside the gene matches. This CDR3 contains 15 residues. The CDR3 bases are TGTGCCAGTAGTATGTATGGACAGGTGAATCAGCCCCAGCATTTT. Amino acid sequence: CASSMYGQVNQPQHF.

V and J are TRBV19 and TRBJ2-5; 11 nucleotides agree with TRBD2. This CDR3 comprises 16 residues. The V and J ends lost 1 base and 1 base, in that order; junction bases with no gene match: 2. Germline CDR1 LNHDA, CDR2 SQIVND (reference sequence). The CDR3 region has the DNA TGTGCCAGTAGTATAGTAGCGGGAGGGGCCCAAGAGACCCAGTACTTC. Its translation: CASSIVAGGAQETQYF.

This chain connects TRBV7-8 to TRBJ2-6; no firm D call. The CDR3 sequence is 15 residues long. The germline V gene has CDR1 SGHVS and CDR2 FQNEAQ. The V gene lost 8 bases and the J gene lost 0 bases, with 11 bases spanning the gap. DNA of the CDR3: TGTGCCAGCGGCAAATTCCCCTCTGGGGCCAACGTCCTGACTTTC. Its translation is CASGKFPSGANVLTF.

The chain couples TRBV10-2 to TRBJ2-3; tentatively, D is TRBD2 (7 bases). The CDR3 consists of 16 residues. In germline, CDR1 is WSHSY, CDR2 SAAADI. Trimming removed 8 bases at V and 0 bases at J, with 18 bases between. The CDR3 DNA sequence: TGCGCCAGCGCCTACGGGGGGACAATTAGCACAGATACGCAGTATTTT. This encodes CASAYGGTISTDTQYF.

The chain employs TRBV30 and TRBJ2-2; a possible D gene is TRBD1 (6 bases). The length of the CDR3 is 13 residues. Trimming shortened V by 8 bases and J by 2 bases, and 12 bases separated the two germline ends. Germline CDR1 GTSNPN, CDR2 SVGIG (reference sequence). The CDR3 is CARQEINTGELFF. CDR3 nucleotide sequence: TGTGCCCGACAGGAGATTAACACCGGGGAGCTGTTTTTT.

The rearrangement joins TRBV6-5 to TRBJ1-2; tentatively, D is TRBD1 (5 bases). The germline V gene has CDR1 MNHEY and CDR2 SVGAGI. Trimming removed 3 bases from V and 3 bases from J, with 8 bases in between. The CDR3 loop spans 13 amino acids. CDR3 loop: CASSYLGHYGYTF. Written as DNA, the CDR3 is TGTGCCAGCAGTTATTTGGGGCACTATGGCTACACCTTC.